This TCR beta chain is from a study of blood T cells in healthy people across ages. This CDR3 comprises 13 residues. Trimming removed 4 bases at V and 3 bases at J, with 8 bases between. Germline CDR1 is SGHRS and CDR2 is YFSETQ. A J-beta primer mix and a sample-barcoded 5' primer were used in a second PCR of about 7 to 12 cycles. TCRdb analysed the 5' RACE reads with MiXCR anew, one entry per CDR3 protein. Among approximately 780,000 distinct CDR3 sequences listed, roughly 24% were seen once. These data were likewise used in another study, on T cells of mothers and their children. That report adds: Input to cDNA synthesis comprised all extracted RNA, at a ratio of approximately 1.5 ug per 15 ul. With the M1S primer of the second PCR, sample barcodes and 2-4 random nucleotides were added. Every mother produced more than 8 million TCR beta CDR3 reads, whereas every child provided 3 million to 3.5 million. The shaping of TCR recombination output by thymic selection is similar in related and unrelated pairs.

This receptor was taken from a boy under 18 in good health. Sequenced: blood. V and J are TRBV5-1 and TRBJ2-1, with D perhaps TRBD1 (5 bases). The CDR3 nucleotides are TGCGCCAGCAGCCAGGGTTTCTACAATGAGCAGTTCTTC. Amino acids: CASSQGFYNEQFF.